The source of this T cell receptor (beta chain) is a study of cytomegalovirus exposure and HLA in healthy donors. Study outcomes and limitations: Later on, analysis showed that most CMV-associated TCR beta chains appeared to be HLA-restricted. Analysis was carried out at a later point, and it linked a missense DCLRE1C variant to TCR beta V- and J-gene trimming.

This clone was found once. The target antigen is unknown. With 60 Vbeta and 13 Jbeta primers, the PCR was carried out. The data were produced by immunoSEQ multiplex PCR, yet TCRdb's version contains in-frame clones alone and is incomplete. The sample lists fewer than 200,000 clones; around 75% were seen once. Material for sequencing was PBMCs. The receptor was isolated from a female donor in good health and CMV-seronegative.

CDR3 region: CASSPGAGSSYNEQFF. CDR3 DNA: TGTGCCAGCTCACCAGGTGCGGGGAGCTCCTACAATGAGCAGTTCTTC. The V and J genes are TRBV18 and TRBJ2-1, with a weak D call TRBD2 (6 bases). The ends were cut back, 2 bases at V and 0 bases at J, with 11 bases in the middle. The CDR3 runs 16 residues. Germline values: CDR1 KGHSH, CDR2 LQKENI. The full variable domain, its missing parts supplied by reference TRBV18 and TRBJ2-1, is NAGVMQNPRHLVRRRGQEARLRCSPMKGHSHVYWYRQLPEEGLKFMVYLQKENIIDESGMPKERFSAEFPKEGPSILRIQQVVRGDSAAYFCASSPGAGSSYNEQFFGPGTRLTVL.